These T cell receptor beta chains were read from a single sample in a study of blood T cell repertoires in COVID-19. TCRdb keeps only in-frame clones here, not all; method: immunoSEQ multiplex PCR. Of around 100,000 clones listed, 91% are singletons. The specimen was peripheral blood. The receptors originated from a human donor with active COVID-19. The donor label of this sample is uncertain. The CDR3 runs from the conserved cysteine through the conserved F or W. D genes are given only for firm matches. The size field is filled for only some rows; it gives once, few, many or a size class.

j_gene: TRBJ2-7; d_gene: TRBD1; v_gene: TRBV2; abundance: once; CDR3aa: CANTQGASYEQYF; CDR3nt: TGTGCCAACACACAGGGGGCCTCCTACGAGCAGTACTTC
j_gene: TRBJ1-1; d_gene: NA; v_gene: TRBV5-1; abundance: NA; CDR3aa: CASSLGVGDTEAFF; CDR3nt: TGCGCCAGCAGCTTGGGTGTGGGCGACACTGAAGCTTTCTTT
j_gene: TRBJ2-1; d_gene: NA; v_gene: TRBV9; abundance: NA; CDR3aa: CASSVVSQVGDEQFF; CDR3nt: TGTGCCAGCAGCGTAGTATCCCAGGTGGGCGATGAGCAGTTCTTC
j_gene: TRBJ2-3; d_gene: NA; v_gene: TRBV7-2; abundance: NA; CDR3aa: CASSLEPGRGSTSTDTQYF; CDR3nt: TGTGCCAGCAGCTTAGAGCCCGGCCGGGGGAGCACTAGCACAGATACGCAGTATTTT
j_gene: TRBJ2-7; d_gene: NA; v_gene: TRBV4-1; abundance: NA; CDR3aa: CASSQELDSYEQYF; CDR3nt: TGCGCCAGCAGCCAAGAACTAGATTCCTACGAGCAGTACTTC
j_gene: TRBJ2-4; d_gene: NA; v_gene: TRBV4-1; abundance: NA; CDR3aa: CASSRQGIAKNIQYF; CDR3nt: TGCGCCAGCAGCCGTCAGGGGATAGCCAAAAACATTCAGTACTTC
j_gene: TRBJ2-5; d_gene: NA; v_gene: TRBV2; abundance: NA; CDR3aa: CASSEVWAAQETQYF; CDR3nt: TGTGCCAGCAGTGAAGTGTGGGCAGCCCAAGAGACCCAGTACTTC
j_gene: TRBJ1-1; d_gene: NA; v_gene: TRBV5-1; abundance: once; CDR3aa: CASSLSGGAYLAEAFF; CDR3nt: TGCGCCAGCAGCTTGTCTGGGGGCGCGTATTTGGCTGAAGCTTTCTTT
j_gene: TRBJ1-5; d_gene: TRBD1; v_gene: TRBV19; abundance: NA; CDR3aa: CASSSRDRGIPNQPQHF; CDR3nt: TGTGCCAGTAGTTCCCGGGACAGGGGTATTCCCAATCAGCCCCAGCATTTT
j_gene: TRBJ2-3; d_gene: NA; v_gene: TRBV19; abundance: NA; CDR3aa: CASSPQMDTQYF; CDR3nt: TGTGCCAGTAGTCCCCAGATGGATACGCAGTATTTT
j_gene: TRBJ2-7; d_gene: TRBD1; v_gene: TRBV5-1; abundance: NA; CDR3aa: CASSLGGGSSYEQYF; CDR3nt: TGCGCCAGCAGCTTGGGAGGGGGCAGCTCCTACGAGCAGTACTTC
j_gene: TRBJ1-2; d_gene: NA; v_gene: TRBV27; abundance: NA; CDR3aa: CASRGSPGHLGYGYTF; CDR3nt: TGTGCCAGCCGAGGATCTCCGGGTCACTTGGGCTATGGCTACACCTTC
j_gene: TRBJ1-6; d_gene: NA; v_gene: TRBV21-1; abundance: NA; CDR3aa: CASSNGADPGGNSPLHF; CDR3nt: TGTGCCAGCAGCAATGGTGCGGACCCGGGGGGGAATTCACCCCTCCACTTT
j_gene: TRBJ2-3; d_gene: TRBD1; v_gene: TRBV5-1; abundance: NA; CDR3aa: CASSLTGVSTDTQYF; CDR3nt: TGCGCCAGCAGCCTTACAGGGGTCAGCACAGATACGCAGTATTTT
j_gene: TRBJ2-1; d_gene: NA; v_gene: TRBV6-5; abundance: NA; CDR3aa: CASSTLAQSYNEQFF; CDR3nt: TGTGCCAGCAGTACGCTAGCGCAATCCTACAATGAGCAGTTCTTC
j_gene: TRBJ1-1; d_gene: TRBD1; v_gene: TRBV7-9; abundance: NA; CDR3aa: CASSLGGTGVSTEAFF; CDR3nt: TGTGCCAGCAGCTTAGGTGGGACAGGGGTGAGCACTGAAGCTTTCTTT
j_gene: TRBJ1-4; d_gene: TRBD1; v_gene: TRBV5-1; abundance: NA; CDR3aa: CASSWGQGTNEKLFF; CDR3nt: TGCGCCAGCAGCTGGGGACAGGGAACTAATGAAAAACTGTTTTTT
j_gene: TRBJ2-7; d_gene: TRBD2; v_gene: TRBV3-1/TRBV3-2; abundance: NA; CDR3aa: CASSQMSAGGLEQYF; CDR3nt: TGTGCCAGCAGCCAAATGAGTGCGGGGGGGCTCGAGCAGTACTTC
j_gene: TRBJ1-2; d_gene: TRBD1; v_gene: TRBV7-9; abundance: NA; CDR3aa: CASSLVDGQGPGGGYTF; CDR3nt: TGTGCCAGCAGCTTAGTAGACGGACAGGGGCCCGGGGGGGGCTACACCTTC
j_gene: TRBJ2-7; d_gene: NA; v_gene: TRBV6-5; abundance: NA; CDR3aa: CASRGQSYEQYF; CDR3nt: TGTGCCAGCCGAGGACAGTCCTACGAGCAGTACTTC
j_gene: TRBJ1-2; d_gene: TRBD1; v_gene: TRBV9; abundance: NA; CDR3aa: CASSLRDRGSYGYTF; CDR3nt: TGTGCCAGCAGCTTGCGGGACAGGGGTTCCTATGGCTACACCTTC
j_gene: TRBJ2-3; d_gene: TRBD2; v_gene: TRBV5-4; abundance: NA; CDR3aa: CASSPRSSGGAVGTDTQYF; CDR3nt: TGTGCCAGCAGTCCGCGGTCCAGCGGGGGGGCCGTAGGGACAGATACGCAGTATTTT
j_gene: TRBJ2-7; d_gene: NA; v_gene: TRBV19; abundance: NA; CDR3aa: CASREQPYSYEQYF; CDR3nt: TGTGCCAGTAGAGAACAGCCATACTCCTACGAGCAGTACTTC
j_gene: TRBJ2-2; d_gene: TRBD1; v_gene: TRBV19; abundance: NA; CDR3aa: CASRDRGPNTGELFF; CDR3nt: TGTGCCAGTAGGGACAGGGGACCTAACACCGGGGAGCTGTTTTTT
j_gene: TRBJ1-1; d_gene: TRBD1; v_gene: TRBV3-1/TRBV3-2; abundance: NA; CDR3aa: CASSQGQAMTTEAFF; CDR3nt: TGTGCCAGCAGCCAGGGACAGGCTATGACCACTGAAGCTTTCTTT
j_gene: TRBJ2-3; d_gene: TRBD1; v_gene: TRBV5-4; abundance: NA; CDR3aa: CASSLDREDTQYF; CDR3nt: TGTGCCAGCAGCTTAGACAGGGAAGATACGCAGTATTTT
j_gene: TRBJ1-1; d_gene: NA; v_gene: TRBV5-4; abundance: once; CDR3aa: CASSLGTVSTEAFF; CDR3nt: TGTGCCAGCAGCTTGGGAACCGTGAGCACTGAAGCTTTCTTT
j_gene: TRBJ1-6; d_gene: TRBD1; v_gene: TRBV7-3; abundance: NA; CDR3aa: CASSWGTGGNSPLHF; CDR3nt: TGTGCCAGCAGCTGGGGGACAGGTGGGAATTCACCCCTCCACTTT
j_gene: TRBJ1-1; d_gene: NA; v_gene: TRBV12-1; abundance: NA; CDR3aa: CASSFGPPFF; CDR3nt: TGTGCCAGCAGCTTCGGTCCCCCTTTCTTT
j_gene: TRBJ1-2; d_gene: NA; v_gene: TRBV11-2; abundance: NA; CDR3aa: CASSFGPGYGYTF; CDR3nt: TGTGCCAGCAGCTTTGGGCCCGGTTATGGCTACACCTTC
j_gene: TRBJ2-5; d_gene: TRBD2; v_gene: TRBV28; abundance: NA; CDR3aa: CASSLYLGGGQETQYF; CDR3nt: TGTGCCAGCAGTTTATACCTCGGGGGGGGCCAGGAGACCCAGTACTTC
j_gene: TRBJ1-2; d_gene: TRBD1; v_gene: TRBV24-1; abundance: NA; CDR3aa: CATSDSTGGYGYTF; CDR3nt: TGTGCCACCAGTGATTCTACAGGGGGATATGGCTACACCTTC
j_gene: TRBJ2-7; d_gene: TRBD1; v_gene: TRBV19; abundance: NA; CDR3aa: CATTTGDTSYEQYF; CDR3nt: TGTGCCACTACCACAGGGGATACCTCCTACGAGCAGTACTTC
j_gene: TRBJ2-3; d_gene: TRBD2; v_gene: TRBV7-2; abundance: once; CDR3aa: CASSLAGTSVTDTQYF; CDR3nt: TGTGCCAGCAGCTTAGCTGGGACTAGCGTCACAGATACGCAGTATTTT
j_gene: TRBJ1-2; d_gene: NA; v_gene: TRBV5-5; abundance: few; CDR3aa: CASSSGLRGANYGYTF; CDR3nt: TGTGCCAGCAGCTCGGGACTCCGAGGAGCTAACTATGGCTACACCTTC
j_gene: TRBJ1-1; d_gene: NA; v_gene: TRBV11-2; abundance: NA; CDR3aa: CASSLDVLQGAFF; CDR3nt: TGTGCCAGCAGCTTAGATGTGTTACAGGGAGCTTTCTTT
j_gene: TRBJ1-1; d_gene: NA; v_gene: TRBV6-5; abundance: NA; CDR3aa: CASTPWGDTEAFF; CDR3nt: TGTGCCAGCACCCCTTGGGGGGACACTGAAGCTTTCTTT
j_gene: TRBJ2-3; d_gene: NA; v_gene: TRBV4-2; abundance: NA; CDR3aa: CASSQDGGEDTQYF; CDR3nt: TGTGCCAGCAGCCAAGATGGCGGGGAAGATACGCAGTATTTT
j_gene: TRBJ2-7; d_gene: TRBD2; v_gene: TRBV2; abundance: few; CDR3aa: CASSELAGGDEQYF; CDR3nt: TGTGCCAGCAGTGAATTGGCGGGGGGAGACGAGCAGTACTTC
j_gene: TRBJ1-6; d_gene: TRBD1; v_gene: TRBV5-4; abundance: NA; CDR3aa: CASSGPGTGVSPLHF; CDR3nt: TGTGCCAGCAGCGGACCCGGGACAGGGGTCTCACCCCTCCACTTT
j_gene: TRBJ1-1; d_gene: NA; v_gene: TRBV12-3/TRBV12-4; abundance: NA; CDR3aa: CASSLALADEAFF; CDR3nt: TGTGCCAGCAGTTTAGCGTTAGCAGATGAAGCTTTCTTT
j_gene: TRBJ2-3; d_gene: TRBD2; v_gene: TRBV24-1; abundance: NA; CDR3aa: CATEARGGQGRPQYF; CDR3nt: TGTGCCACAGAGGCCCGGGGGGGCCAAGGTCGTCCGCAGTATTTT
j_gene: TRBJ2-7; d_gene: NA; v_gene: TRBV13; abundance: NA; CDR3aa: CASSLGLATGDEQYF; CDR3nt: TGTGCCAGCAGCTTAGGCCTGGCAACGGGGGACGAGCAGTACTTC
j_gene: TRBJ1-6; d_gene: TRBD1; v_gene: TRBV6-5; abundance: NA; CDR3aa: CASSYQTGEDSPLHF; CDR3nt: TGTGCCAGCAGTTACCAAACAGGGGAGGATTCACCCCTCCACTTT
j_gene: TRBJ2-6; d_gene: TRBD2; v_gene: TRBV7-2; abundance: NA; CDR3aa: CASSPSGGSEGPNVLTF; CDR3nt: TGTGCCAGCAGCCCTAGCGGGGGCTCGGAGGGTCCCAACGTCCTGACTTTC
j_gene: TRBJ2-3; d_gene: NA; v_gene: TRBV28; abundance: NA; CDR3aa: CASTGSWSTDTQYF; CDR3nt: TGTGCCAGCACAGGCAGTTGGAGCACAGATACGCAGTATTTT
j_gene: TRBJ2-5; d_gene: TRBD2; v_gene: TRBV3-1/TRBV3-2; abundance: NA; CDR3aa: CASSQDDSGGGETQYF; CDR3nt: TGTGCCAGCAGCCAAGATGACAGCGGGGGTGGGGAGACCCAGTACTTC
j_gene: TRBJ1-5; d_gene: NA; v_gene: TRBV7-9; abundance: NA; CDR3aa: CASSPAGNQPQHF; CDR3nt: TGTGCCAGCAGCCCCGCGGGGAATCAGCCCCAGCATTTT
j_gene: TRBJ2-3; d_gene: NA; v_gene: TRBV6-1; abundance: few; CDR3aa: CASSEGLVDTQYF; CDR3nt: TGTGCCAGCAGTGAAGGCCTAGTAGATACGCAGTATTTT
j_gene: TRBJ1-3; d_gene: NA; v_gene: TRBV19; abundance: NA; CDR3aa: CASTLTPAPLLRSSGNTIYF; CDR3nt: TGTGCCAGTACCTTAACACCGGCTCCCCTTCTCCGGAGCTCTGGAAACACCATATATTTT
j_gene: TRBJ2-6; d_gene: TRBD1; v_gene: TRBV11-2; abundance: NA; CDR3aa: CASSKWDRAGANVLTF; CDR3nt: TGTGCCAGCAGCAAATGGGACAGGGCTGGGGCCAACGTCCTGACTTTC
j_gene: TRBJ1-1; d_gene: NA; v_gene: TRBV15; abundance: NA; CDR3aa: CATSRDNGVNTEAFF; CDR3nt: TGTGCCACCAGCAGAGATAACGGGGTGAACACTGAAGCTTTCTTT
j_gene: TRBJ1-2; d_gene: NA; v_gene: TRBV19; abundance: NA; CDR3aa: CASSSGQGYGYTF; CDR3nt: NA
j_gene: TRBJ1-1; d_gene: NA; v_gene: TRBV5-4; abundance: NA; CDR3aa: CASSLVGASGNTEAFF; CDR3nt: TGTGCCAGCAGCTTGGTGGGGGCGTCTGGGAACACTGAAGCTTTCTTT
j_gene: TRBJ2-1; d_gene: NA; v_gene: TRBV28; abundance: NA; CDR3aa: CASSSTTFNEQFF; CDR3nt: TGTGCCAGCAGTTCGACGACATTCAATGAGCAGTTCTTC